The rows below give T cell receptor beta chains drawn from one sample of a study of CD8 T cell repertoires and HIV-1 epitope variants. The antigens for these receptors are not known. Measured with immunoSEQ multiplex PCR; TCRdb has only the in-frame clones, and not every one. The table records 5,500 to 7,000 clones, about three quarters of them present only once. The sample consisted of cultured CD8+ T cells derived from PBMCs. The receptors shown here come from a male donor with HIV. The CDR3 runs from the conserved cysteine through the conserved F or W. A D gene is named only where the DNA matches it firmly. Size is stated for part of the rows, as once, few or many counts, or as a class when the clone is expanded.

D | J | V | size | DNA | CDR3
NA | TRBJ2-1 | TRBV7-8 | NA | TGTGCCAGCAGCTTAGCACGAGGCAATGAGCAGTTCTTC | CASSLARGNEQFF
NA | TRBJ1-2 | TRBV28 | NA | TGTGCCACAAGGGTGGCTTCTAACTATGGCTACACCTTC | CATRVASNYGYTF
TRBD1 | TRBJ1-4 | TRBV19 | NA | TGTGCCAGTAGTGTTACCCGGGACAGAATTGAAAAACTGTTTTTT | CASSVTRDRIEKLFF
NA | TRBJ1-5 | TRBV11-2 | NA | TGTGCCAGCAGCTCCCTGGGGTATGGCAATCAGCCCCAGCATTTT | CASSSLGYGNQPQHF
TRBD2 | TRBJ2-1 | TRBV9 | few | TGTGCCAGCAGCGTAGAGGGACTAGCGGGGGAATACAATGAGCAGTTCTTC | CASSVEGLAGEYNEQFF
TRBD2 | TRBJ2-1 | TRBV6-5 | NA | TGTGCCAGCACCATGGGTGGGACTAGCGACAATGAGCAGTTCTTC | CASTMGGTSDNEQFF
NA | TRBJ1-1 | TRBV5-1 | NA | TGCGCCAGCAGCTTGGGGACAGCGAACACTGAAGCTTTCTTT | CASSLGTANTEAFF
NA | TRBJ2-7 | TRBV18 | few | TGTGCCAGCTCACCAGGCTACGAGCAGTACTTC | CASSPGYEQYF
NA | TRBJ2-7 | TRBV7-8 | medium-sized | TGTGCCAGCAGCCCAAGGGCGGGGCACTACGAGCAGTACTTC | CASSPRAGHYEQYF
NA | TRBJ2-5 | TRBV11-2 | NA | TGTGCCAGCAGCTTAACCCGGGGGACTCAAGAGACCCAGTACTTC | CASSLTRGTQETQYF
NA | TRBJ1-5 | TRBV7-9 | large | TGTGCCAGCAGAGCGGGGACTCAGCCCCAGCATTTT | CASRAGTQPQHF
NA | TRBJ1-1 | TRBV6-5 | NA | TGTGCCAGCAGTTACGGCAGGGCGGACACTGAAGCTTTCTTT | CASSYGRADTEAFF
TRBD2 | TRBJ2-7 | TRBV11-1 | once | TGTGCCAGCAGCTTAGAAGCGGGGGGAACCTACGAGCAGTACTTC | CASSLEAGGTYEQYF
NA | TRBJ2-5 | TRBV27 | NA | TGTGCCAGCAGCCCGCTCAAAGAGCAGAACCAAGAGACCCAGTACTTC | CASSPLKEQNQETQYF
NA | TRBJ1-2 | TRBV19 | NA | TGTGCCAGTAGTACAACTCCGTCAGGGGCTTATGGCTACACCTTC | CASSTTPSGAYGYTF
NA | TRBJ2-3 | TRBV19 | NA | TGTGCCAGTAGTATTTCGGGGGTGGGCACAGATACGCAGTATTTT | CASSISGVGTDTQYF
TRBD1 | TRBJ2-7 | TRBV5-5 | NA | TGTGCCAGCAGCTCGGACAGGGGGCGTCGCGAGCAGTACTTC | CASSSDRGRREQYF
NA | TRBJ1-1 | TRBV9 | NA | TGTGCCAGCAGCGTAGGATCGCAGGCCAGGGATGAAGCTTTCTTT | CASSVGSQARDEAFF
NA | TRBJ1-3 | TRBV2 | NA | TGTGCCAGCAGTCCCGTCGCCTCTGGAAACACCATATATTTT | CASSPVASGNTIYF
NA | TRBJ2-5 | TRBV18 | NA | TGTGCCAGCTCACCACCGCAGGCAGGACCGCTTTACCAAGAGACCCAGTACTTC | CASSPPQAGPLYQETQYF
TRBD1 | TRBJ2-5 | TRBV4-3 | NA | TGCGCCAGCAGCCAAGTGGGACAGCAAGAGACCCAGTACTTC | CASSQVGQQETQYF
NA | TRBJ1-5 | TRBV18 | NA | TGTGCCAGCTCACCAAACCCTAATCAGCCCCAGCATTTT | CASSPNPNQPQHF
TRBD2 | TRBJ2-1 | TRBV15 | NA | TGTGCCACCAGCAGCGGGCGAGGGCCTAGCGGGGACGAGCAGTTCTTC | CATSSGRGPSGDEQFF
TRBD1 | TRBJ1-5 | TRBV6-1 | NA | TGTGCCAGCAGTGGACAGGGGGGCTTGGAGCCCCAGCATTTT | CASSGQGGLEPQHF
TRBD2 | TRBJ2-1 | TRBV9 | NA | TGTGCCAGCAGCACCAGCGGGGGGGCATCCAATGAGCAGTTCTTC | CASSTSGGASNEQFF